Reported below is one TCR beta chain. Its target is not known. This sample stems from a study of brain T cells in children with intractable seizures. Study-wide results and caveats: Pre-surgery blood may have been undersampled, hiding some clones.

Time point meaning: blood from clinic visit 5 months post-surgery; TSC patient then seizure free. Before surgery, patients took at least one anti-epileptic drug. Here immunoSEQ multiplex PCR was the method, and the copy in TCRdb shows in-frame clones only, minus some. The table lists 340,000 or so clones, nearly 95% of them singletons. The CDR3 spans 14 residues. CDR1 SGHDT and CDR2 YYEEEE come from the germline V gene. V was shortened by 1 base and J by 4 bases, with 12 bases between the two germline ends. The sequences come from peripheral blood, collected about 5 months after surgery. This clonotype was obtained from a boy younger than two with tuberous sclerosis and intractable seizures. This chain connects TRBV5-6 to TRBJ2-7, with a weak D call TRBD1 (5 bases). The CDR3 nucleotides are TGTGCCAGCAGCTTGTGGGGCTCCGCGTACGAGCAGTACTTC. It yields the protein CASSLWGSAYEQYF. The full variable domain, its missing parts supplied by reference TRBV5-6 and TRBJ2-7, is DAGVTQSPTHLIKTRGQQVTLRCSPKSGHDTVSWYQQALGQGPQFIFQYYEEEERQRGNFPDRFSGHQFPNYSSELNVNALLLGDSALYLCASSLWGSAYEQYFGPGTRLTVT.